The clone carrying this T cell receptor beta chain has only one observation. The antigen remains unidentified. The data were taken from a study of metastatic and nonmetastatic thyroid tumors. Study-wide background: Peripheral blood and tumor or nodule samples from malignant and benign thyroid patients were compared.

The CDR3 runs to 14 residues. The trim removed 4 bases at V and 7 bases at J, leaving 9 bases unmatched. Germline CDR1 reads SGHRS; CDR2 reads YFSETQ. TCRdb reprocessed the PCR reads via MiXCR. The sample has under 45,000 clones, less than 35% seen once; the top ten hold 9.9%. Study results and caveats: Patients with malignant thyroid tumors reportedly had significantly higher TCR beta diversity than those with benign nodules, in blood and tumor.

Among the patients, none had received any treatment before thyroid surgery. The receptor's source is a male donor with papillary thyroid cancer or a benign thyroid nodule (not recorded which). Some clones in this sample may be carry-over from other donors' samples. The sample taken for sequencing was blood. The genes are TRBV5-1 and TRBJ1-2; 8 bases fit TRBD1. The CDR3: CASSLTGVVLGYTF. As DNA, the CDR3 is TGCGCCAGCAGCCTGACAGGGGTGGTACTTGGCTACACCTTC.